The source of this T cell receptor (beta chain) is a study of blood T cells in healthy people across ages. Researchers collected approximately 9.5 milliliters of peripheral blood from every single donor. For the second PCR, which ran for about 7 to 11 cycles, a sample-barcoded 5' primer and a J-beta primer mix were used. With 12 random nucleotides, a template-switch adaptor tagged each individual cDNA molecule. A minimum of 3 million CDR3-containing paired-end reads was obtained for each sample. TCRdb re-called the 5' RACE reads with MiXCR, one entry per CDR3 protein. The sample shows around 990,000 distinct CDR3 sequences, more than 30% of them seen only once. V shed 6 bases and J shed 7 bases, with 16 bases lying between them. Germline CDR1 reads SGHTA; CDR2 reads FQGTGA. The CDR3 is 14 amino acids.

The sequence derives from a man aged 18 to 30 in good health. The J gene is TRBJ2-1, the V gene TRBV7-3, with D tentatively TRBD1 (5 bases). Sample: blood. In DNA, the CDR3 is TGTGCCAGCAGTCCTACGACAGTTGCTAATGAGCAGTTCTTC. Translated, it gives CASSPTTVANEQFF.